The 12 T cell receptor beta chains presented below share a single source sample, sequenced in a study of cytomegalovirus exposure and HLA in healthy donors. Vbeta (60) and Jbeta (13) primers were used in the PCR. Assay used: immunoSEQ multiplex PCR; TCRdb lists only in-frame clones, some missing. The table includes over 110,000 clones, 70% to 85% detected once. The source material was PBMCs. The receptors shown here come from a male donor in good health and CMV-seronegative.

This chain links TRBV14 with TRBJ2-5, with 7 bases fitting TRBD1. Germline-derived CDR1 and CDR2 are SGHDN and FVKESK. V lost 4 bases and J lost 1; bases outside the gene matches: 3. This CDR3 is built from 14 residues. Here the CDR3 reads CASSRGQLQETQYF. The CDR3 DNA sequence: TGTGCCAGCAGCCGGGGACAGCTCCAAGAGACCCAGTACTTC.

This clone turned up a few times. This chain joins TRBV5-4 and TRBJ2-4, with 8 positions matching TRBD2. This CDR3 is 18 amino acids long. Germline-derived CDR1 and CDR2 are SGHNT and YYREEE (reference sequence). Losses at the gene ends were 3 bases for V and 5 bases for J; bases not matched to a gene: 16. The DNA of the CDR3 is TGTGCCAGCAGCTCCGGCCCCCAAGGAGCGGGAGTGGAAAACATTCAGTACTTC. This gives the protein CASSSGPQGAGVENIQYF.

J is TRBJ1-2 and V is TRBV25-1, with 8 nucleotides matching TRBD1. V gave up 5 bases and J gave up 7 bases; unmatched junction bases: 6. This CDR3 spans 13 amino acids. Germline CDR1 reads MGHDK; CDR2 reads SYGVNS. For the CDR3, the DNA is TGTGCCAGCAGTCTCCAGGGGGCGGGTGGCTACACCTTC. Translation gives CASSLQGAGGYTF.

The chain recombines TRBV10-2 with TRBJ1-4; possible D gene TRBD1, 6 bases. V shed 0 bases and J shed 7 bases, with 12 bases lying between them. Looked up from germline, CDR1 is WSHSY and CDR2 is SAAADI. This CDR3 spans 15 amino acids. The CDR3 here is CASSESRGGGEKLFF. DNA of the CDR3: TGCGCCAGCAGTGAGTCCCGAGGGGGTGGTGAAAAACTGTTTTTT.

The V call is TRBV7-8, the J call TRBJ2-7; a weak D match, TRBD1 (5 bases). V lost 4 bases to trimming and J lost 4 bases, with 17 bases between them. The V gene's germline CDR1 is SGHVS and CDR2 FQNEAQ. The CDR3 has 15 amino acids. CDR3 residues: CASSSPLGALYEQYF. For the CDR3, the DNA is TGTGCCAGCAGCTCACCCTTAGGGGCACTGTACGAGCAGTACTTC.

The chain joins TRBV7-2 to TRBJ1-6, with D maybe TRBD1 (6 bases). Germline V gene sequence: CDR1 SGHTA, CDR2 FQGNSA. V was shortened by 5 bases and J by 8 bases, with 19 bases between the two germline ends. The CDR3 runs 16 residues. CDR3 DNA: TGTGCCAGCAGCGATATGACAGGTCGTCGTCATTCACCCCTCCACTTT. It translates to CASSDMTGRRHSPLHF.

This CDR3 is CASSSQGVGEQYF. CDR3 coding DNA: TGTGCCAGCAGTTCCCAGGGTGTTGGTGAGCAGTACTTC. J is TRBJ2-7 and V is TRBV28; perhaps TRBD1 as D (5 bases). Germline CDR1 is MDHEN and CDR2 is SYDVKM. Trimming took 4 bases from V and 7 from J, leaving 14 bases between them. This CDR3 region has 13 residues. Based on the CDR3 plus reference TRBV28 and TRBJ2-7, the full variable domain is DVKVTQSSRYLVKRTGEKVFLECVQDMDHENMFWYRQDPGLGLRLIYFSYDVKMKEKGDIPEGYSVSREKKERFSLILESASTNQTSMYLCASSSQGVGEQYFGPGTRLTVT.

The chain uses TRBV27 and TRBJ2-5, with a possible D match to TRBD1 (6 bases). CDR3 length: 14 amino acids. V was pared by 5 bases and J by 5 bases, with 15 bases between. The germline V gene has CDR1 MNHEY and CDR2 SMNVEV (reference sequence). CDR3 loop: CASSNRQVGETQYF. The CDR3, as DNA: TGTGCCAGCAGTAACCGACAGGTGGGGGAGACCCAGTACTTC.

The rearrangement uses TRBV11-2 and TRBJ1-2; TRBD1 agrees at 8 bases. Looked up from germline, CDR1 is SGHAT and CDR2 is FQNNGV. V shed 5 bases and J 3 bases; nucleotides not matched to a gene: 8. The CDR3 runs to 15 residues. DNA for the CDR3: TGTGCCAGCAGCATATTAGGGACAGGAGACTATGGCTACACCTTC. Translated: CASSILGTGDYGYTF. Together with reference TRBV11-2 and TRBJ1-2, the CDR3 gives the full variable domain: EAGVAQSPRYKIIEKRQSVAFWCNPISGHATLYWYQQILGQGPKLLIQFQNNGVVDDSQLPKDRFSAERLKGVDSTLKIQPAKLEDSAVYLCASSILGTGDYGYTFGSGTRLTVV.

This chain joins TRBV10-2 and TRBJ2-1; D gene ambiguous. The germline V gene encodes CDR1 WSHSY and CDR2 SAAADI. Trimming left V 3 bases short and J 8 bases short, with 11 bases between. The CDR3 length is 13 residues. CDR3 sequence: CASSDQRVYEQFF. CDR3 DNA: TGCGCCAGCAGTGATCAACGAGTGTATGAGCAGTTCTTC.

This chain links TRBV28 with TRBJ2-5; 7 nucleotides line up with TRBD2. Germline assignment: CDR1 MDHEN and CDR2 SYDVKM. The CDR3 runs 13 residues. Trimming took 5 bases from V and 5 from J; bases not matched to a gene: 5. The DNA for the CDR3 is TGTGCCAGCAGTCTACGGGGAGGGGAGACCCAGTACTTC. This sequence encodes CASSLRGGETQYF.

The CDR3 nucleotides read TGTGCCAGCAGTTCTCGGGGGGCAAGGGACGAGCAGTACTTC. The encoded protein is CASSSRGARDEQYF. J is TRBJ2-7 and V is TRBV27; TRBD2 might be the D (7 bases). This CDR3 spans 14 amino acids. Germline CDR1 is MNHEY and CDR2 is SMNVEV (reference sequence). Trimming shortened V by 4 bases and J by 5 bases, and 15 bases separated the two germline ends.